There are many counts of the clone carrying this TCR beta chain. The data originate from a study of T cells in Graves' hyperthyroidism and ophthalmopathy. CDR3 length: 15 residues. Looked up from germline, CDR1 is MNHNS and CDR2 is SASEGT. With 0 bases removed from V and 0 bases from J, the gap between germline ends came to 8 bases. Amplification of TCR beta CDR3 regions was performed using RNA transcripts as template. HTBI primers drove first-round RT-PCR of the TCR CDR3. TCRdb called the multiplex PCR reads again in MiXCR, with one record for every CDR3 protein. The table shows fewer than 450,000 distinct CDR3 sequences, with 15% to 20% occurring only once.

The receptor was derived from a man aged 18-30 years with Graves' ophthalmopathy. The rearrangement uses TRBV6-1 and TRBJ1-1, with D unclear. Sequenced input: blood. The CDR3: CASSEAQEVNTEAFF. The CDR3 bases are TGTGCCAGCAGTGAAGCTCAGGAGGTGAACACTGAAGCTTTCTTT.